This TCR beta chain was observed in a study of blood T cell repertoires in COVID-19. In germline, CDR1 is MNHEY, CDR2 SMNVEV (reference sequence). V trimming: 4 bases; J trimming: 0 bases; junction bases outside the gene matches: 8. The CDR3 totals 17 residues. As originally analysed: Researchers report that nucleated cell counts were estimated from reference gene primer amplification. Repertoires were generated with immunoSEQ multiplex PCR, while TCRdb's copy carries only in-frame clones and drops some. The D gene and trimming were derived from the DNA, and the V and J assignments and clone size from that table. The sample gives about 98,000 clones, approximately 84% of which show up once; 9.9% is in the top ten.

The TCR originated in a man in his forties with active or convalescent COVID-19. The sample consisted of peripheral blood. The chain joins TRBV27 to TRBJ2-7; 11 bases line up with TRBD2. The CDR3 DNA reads TGTGCCAGCAGTTCCGGGCTAGCGGGGGGTAGCTCCTACGAGCAGTACTTC. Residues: CASSSGLAGGSSYEQYF.